This TCR beta chain was profiled in a study of shared clonotypes between healthy human individuals (dated by TCRdb to 2018 to 2021). Looking at the study overall: Three men and two women, aged 18 to 49 years, made up the cohort. Per donor, three plates each were used for CD4 naive and CD4 memory, two for CD8 naive, and one for CD8 memory. To estimate repertoire size and how much clonotype sharing occurs between individuals, the study deeply sequenced the blood TCR repertoires of several healthy adults. To increase sequencing depth and limit assay-specific biases, different laboratories used diverse techniques to prepare libraries and sequence TCR repertoires. Leukapheresis yielded between about 0.94 and 8.9 billion PBMCs per donor.

The CDR3 spans 15 residues, from the cysteine through the phenylalanine. Only the CDR3 part of the read is kept: 45 bases, read in frame from the first base. Via the germline V gene, CDR1 is SGHRS and CDR2 YFSETQ. V is pruned by 1 base and J by 6 bases, leaving 7 bases of the junction without a gene match. On this clone itself: The clone's antigen remains unknown. No per-base quality is available; no much larger clone lies one base away.

The donors were healthy, HIV-negative adults who had no recently reported acute infections or vaccinations. All donors were Caucasian adults living in Nashville, Tennessee, USA. CD4+ T cells were enriched by magnetic negative selection; naive cells were then positively selected on CD45RA, and the negative fraction formed the memory subset. Blood was obtained by leukapheresis, after which PBMCs were separated by Ficoll-Histopaque density gradient centrifugation and cryopreserved in liquid nitrogen vapor phase. Analytical flow cytometry was used to check the purity and quantity of every magnetically sorted T cell population. Genomic DNA was isolated from each sorted fraction and quantified by UV absorbance on a Nanodrop 2000c. Using the deep immunoSEQ assay, multiplex PCR amplified TCR CDR3 regions from genomic DNA. Genomic DNA extracted from each cell subset was distributed evenly over all wells of several immunoSEQ 96-well plates, and each plate served as one replicate. For sorted subsets, 200 ng of genomic DNA, equivalent to around 30,000 T cell genomes, went into each replicate PCR. Purified libraries were measured with a Qubit 3.0 fluorometer, size-checked on a Bioanalyzer 2100, and measured again with the KAPA Library Quantification kit. Each immunoSEQ 96-well plate was sequenced on its own single-read 150-cycle Illumina NextSeq 550 flow cell. In the paper's pipeline: Because only junctional sequences without quality scores were contained in the immunoSEQ output, filtering matching that applied to full-length reads could not be performed. Sequences were annotated with PyIR, a Python wrapper for IgBLAST v1.9, using IMGT germline references to assign V/J genes and CDR3. Reads were removed for weak V/J assignments (E-value above 1e-6), missing CDR3, stop codons, out-of-frame junctions, or ambiguous translated residues. V3J clonotypes were defined as sequences sharing the same inferred V gene, J gene, and CDR3 amino acid sequence. Percentage overlap between repertoires was calculated by dividing the number of shared unique clonotypes by the size of the smaller repertoire. RTK rarefaction, the Chao1 estimator, and Recon v2.1 estimates of unobserved clonotypes were used to assess repertoire richness. Generation probabilities for all TCRbeta clonotypes obtained by the gDNA method from a few donors were computed using OLGA. In TCRdb, the immuneACCESS table is reduced to in-frame sequences with V and J assigned. These tables do not hold every clone; where another copy was compared, an unresolved V gene accounts for under half, and the others remain unexplained. Clone size and the V and J calls come from that table; the DNA yielded D and trimming. The sample table lists about 1 million clones, around 78% of them with a count of one. Jointly, the top ten make up more than 0.45% of the sample.

On the study overall, not on this receptor specifically: Even with the large sequencing depth, rarefaction of the sorted-subset datasets indicated that sequencing was incomplete. Based on pairwise subsampling, the degree of clonotype sharing among donors was expected to be affected by sequencing depth. Only blood was sampled, and tissue TCR repertoires likely differ from those in blood. Naive subsets generally had larger estimated clonotype richness than memory subsets did. Across a handful of donors, about 4.5% of naive CD4, 3% to 3.5% of naive CD8, about 2.3% of memory CD4, and over 0.35% of memory CD8 clonotypes were shared. Because the study included only a small number of donors, the genetic and exposure-history diversity represented was limited. Clonotypes shared by all four sorted-subset donors showed higher generation probabilities than non-shared clonotypes.

Rearrangement joined TRBV5-1 to TRBJ2-3; 8 central bases correspond to TRBD2. Sequencing input: memory CD4+ T cells from PBMCs. In light of the paper, this sample's cell subset or site label describes: CD45RA-negative fraction. This TCR was recovered from a man aged 18 to 29 in good health. Some clones in this sample may be carry-over from other donors' samples. The CDR3 protein sequence reads: CASSLLTGGPDTQYF. The DNA sequence reads TGCGCCAGCAGCTTGTTAACGGGAGGGCCGGATACGCAGTATTTT.